Here is one T cell receptor beta chain with its context. Those enrolled, adults aged roughly 18 to 100 years, came from fewer than 25 US areas. The data were produced by immunoSEQ multiplex PCR, yet TCRdb's version contains in-frame clones alone and is incomplete. The table has about 320,000 clones, 70% to 90% seen once. This record comes from a study of blood T cell repertoires in COVID-19. Turning to the study itself: Acute and convalescent COVID-19 samples came from the United States, Italy and Spain. Sources were T cells, B-cell-depleted T cells, or PBMCs; the material itself was cDNA or gDNA.

The V gene's germline CDR1 is SGHNT and CDR2 YENEEA. This CDR3 is 14 amino acids long. V lost 5 bases and J 4 bases, leaving 13 bases between the germline ends. The sequenced material came from PBMCs or T cells enriched from blood (not recorded which). The receptor comes from a woman aged 30 to 39 who had recovered from COVID-19. V and J are TRBV11-3 and TRBJ2-3, with a tentative D call TRBD2 (6 bases). This CDR3 reads CASSPAGSADTQYF. CDR3 DNA sequence: TGTGCCAGCAGCCCCGCGGGGTCGGCAGATACGCAGTATTTT. Full variable domain (missing parts from reference TRBV11-3 and TRBJ2-3): EAGVVQSPRYKIIEKKQPVAFWCNPISGHNTLYWYLQNLGQGPELLIRYENEEAVDDSQLPKDRFSAERLKGVDSTLKIQPAELGDSAVYLCASSPAGSADTQYFGPGTRLTVL.